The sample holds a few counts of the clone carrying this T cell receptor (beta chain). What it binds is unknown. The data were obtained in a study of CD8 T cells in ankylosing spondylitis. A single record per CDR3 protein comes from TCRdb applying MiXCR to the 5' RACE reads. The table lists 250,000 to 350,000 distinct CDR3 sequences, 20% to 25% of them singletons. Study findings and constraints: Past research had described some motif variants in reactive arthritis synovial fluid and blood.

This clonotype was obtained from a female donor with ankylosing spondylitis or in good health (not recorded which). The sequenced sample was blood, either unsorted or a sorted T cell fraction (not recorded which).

The CDR3 bases are TGCAGTGCTATGTTGGACAGTAGGTTTCGAGAGACCCAGTACTTC. It is translated as CSAMLDSRFRETQYF. V and J are TRBV20-1 and TRBJ2-5, with D tentatively TRBD1 (6 bases). CDR3 size: 15 residues. Trimming stripped 4 bases from V and 4 bases from J, with 19 bases between. Looked up from germline, CDR1 is DFQATT and CDR2 is SNEGSKA (reference sequence).